This TCR beta chain comes out of a study of blood T cell repertoires in COVID-19 (dated by TCRdb to about 2020). About the investigation overall: Samples covering the acute and convalescent phases of COVID-19 were provided by collaborators in the United States, Italy and Spain. Where available, HLA class I and class II types were obtained from metadata supplied by the sample provider rather than from assay-based typing. Subjects who had been exposed to COVID-19, were actively infected with it, or had recovered from it provided the deeply sampled blood TCRbeta repertoires that made up the dataset. The prospective study material was composed of cDNA or gDNA derived from T cells, B-cell-depleted T cells, or PBMCs. The sample metadata nearly always contained a de-identified subject ID, COVID-19 status, age in years and sex. Samples came from the ongoing ImmuneRACE study (first 160 participants) plus 1,254 subjects from 6 global collaborators. The repertoires were made available in a free public database intended to serve as a resource for research on the immune response to SARS-CoV-2.

The immunoSEQ Assay, a bias-controlled multiplex PCR, was used to amplify TCRbeta CDR3 regions from genomic DNA. On the study's bioinformatics: The number of nucleated cells in each sample was estimated from the amplification of reference gene primers within the assay. To quantify the absolute abundance of each unique TCRbeta CDR3 rearrangement, sequence reads were collapsed and filtered. For each sample, productive Simpson clonality was calculated as the square root of Simpson's diversity index over productive rearrangements. TCRdb obtained this table from immuneACCESS and retained in-frame rearrangements with V and J assigned. These tables miss some clones; where compared with another copy, unresolved V genes account for less than half of the shortfall, and the remainder is unexplained. V, J and clone size were drawn from that table, and D and trimming were deduced from the DNA. The sample table lists hundreds of thousands of clones, around 82% of them with a count of one. In total, the top ten clones hold about 4% of the sample.

Findings and caveats that apply to the study as a whole: The amount of clinical and demographic metadata varied by source and participant and was provided uncurated.

Participants in the prospective study were enrolled through a virtual design, were aged about 18 to 90 years, and lived in about two dozen United States geographic areas. In the prospective study, cohorts were assigned on the basis of participant-reported clinical history obtained from a screening survey and a study questionnaire. In the prospective study, mobile phlebotomists collected whole blood, serum and a nasopharyngeal or oropharyngeal swab from each participant. Over a 2-month period, participants in the prospective study had the option of providing additional blood draws and questionnaires. Before DNA extraction, prospective study blood samples were shipped either frozen or at room temperature. Concerning this clone: What antigen it recognizes has not been identified. It has no much larger one-base neighbor in the sample; base qualities were not kept.

The CDR3 has 16 amino acids, counting the end cysteine and phenylalanine. The DNA shown is the 48-base CDR3, in frame from base 1. Trimming accounts for 4 bases at V and 7 bases at J, while the number of junction bases matched to no gene is 10. The germline V gene provides CDR1 SGHRS and CDR2 YFSETQ. This TCR derives from a young man with acute COVID-19. The source material was PBMCs or T cells enriched from blood (not recorded which). This receptor chain uses TRBV5-1 and TRBJ2-1, and 11 junction bases match TRBD1. The nucleotide sequence reads as follows: TGCGCCAGCAGCCTAGGGAGGACAGGGGGCTTGAATGAGCAGTTCTTC. The encoded protein is CASSLGRTGGLNEQFF.